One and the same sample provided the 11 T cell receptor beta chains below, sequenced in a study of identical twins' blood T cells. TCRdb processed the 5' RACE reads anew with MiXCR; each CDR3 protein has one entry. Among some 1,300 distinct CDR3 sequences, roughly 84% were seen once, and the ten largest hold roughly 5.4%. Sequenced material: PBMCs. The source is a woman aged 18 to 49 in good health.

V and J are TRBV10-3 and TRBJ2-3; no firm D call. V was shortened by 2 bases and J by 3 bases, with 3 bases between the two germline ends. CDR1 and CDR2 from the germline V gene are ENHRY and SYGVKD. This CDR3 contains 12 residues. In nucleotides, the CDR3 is TGTGCCATCAGTGAGCAGACAGATACGCAGTATTTT. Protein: CAISEQTDTQYF.

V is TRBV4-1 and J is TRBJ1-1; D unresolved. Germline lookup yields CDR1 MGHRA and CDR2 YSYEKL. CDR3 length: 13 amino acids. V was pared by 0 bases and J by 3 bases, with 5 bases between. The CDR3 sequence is CASSQEGYTEAFF. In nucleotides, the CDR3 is TGCGCCAGCAGCCAAGAGGGGTACACTGAAGCTTTCTTT.

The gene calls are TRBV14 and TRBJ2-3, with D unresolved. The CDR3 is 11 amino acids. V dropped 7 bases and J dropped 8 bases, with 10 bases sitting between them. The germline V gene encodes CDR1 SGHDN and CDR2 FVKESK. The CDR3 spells CASNAWCTQYF. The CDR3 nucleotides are TGTGCCAGCAACGCATGGTGTACGCAGTATTTT.

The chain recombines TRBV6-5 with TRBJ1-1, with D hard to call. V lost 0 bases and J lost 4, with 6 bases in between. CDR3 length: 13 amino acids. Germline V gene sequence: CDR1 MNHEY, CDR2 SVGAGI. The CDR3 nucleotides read TGTGCCAGCAGTTACTCGCAGTTCACTGAAGCTTTCTTT. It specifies CASSYSQFTEAFF.

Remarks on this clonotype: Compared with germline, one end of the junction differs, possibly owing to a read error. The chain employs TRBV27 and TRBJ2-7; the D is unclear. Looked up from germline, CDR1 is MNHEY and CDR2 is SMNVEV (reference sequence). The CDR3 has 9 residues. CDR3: CTSTTSQYF. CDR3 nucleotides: TGCACCAGCACGACAAGCCAGTACTTC.

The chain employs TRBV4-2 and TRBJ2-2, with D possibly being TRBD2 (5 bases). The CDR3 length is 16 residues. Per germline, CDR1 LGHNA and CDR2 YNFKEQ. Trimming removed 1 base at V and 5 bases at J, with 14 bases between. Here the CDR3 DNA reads TGTGCCAGCAGCCAAGGGGATTTGGACTGGACCGGGGAGCTGTTTTTT. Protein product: CASSQGDLDWTGELFF.

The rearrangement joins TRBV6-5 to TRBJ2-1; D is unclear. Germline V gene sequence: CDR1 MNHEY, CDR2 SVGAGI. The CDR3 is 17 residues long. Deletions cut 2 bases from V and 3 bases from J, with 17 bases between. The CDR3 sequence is CASSYEGFIPNYNEQFF. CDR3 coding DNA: TGTGCCAGCAGTTACGAAGGGTTCATCCCCAACTACAATGAGCAGTTCTTC.

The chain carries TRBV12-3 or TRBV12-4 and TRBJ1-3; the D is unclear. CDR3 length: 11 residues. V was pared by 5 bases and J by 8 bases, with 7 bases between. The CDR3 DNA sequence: TGTGCCAGCAGTCTGGGTGACACCATATATTTT. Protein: CASSLGDTIYF.

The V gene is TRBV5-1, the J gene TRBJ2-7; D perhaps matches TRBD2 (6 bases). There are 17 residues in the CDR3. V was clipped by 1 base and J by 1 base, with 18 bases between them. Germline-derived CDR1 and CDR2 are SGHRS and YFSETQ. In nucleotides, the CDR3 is TGCGCCAGCAGCTTGTCTAAATGGGGGGATGGATCCTACGAGCAGTACTTC. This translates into CASSLSKWGDGSYEQYF.

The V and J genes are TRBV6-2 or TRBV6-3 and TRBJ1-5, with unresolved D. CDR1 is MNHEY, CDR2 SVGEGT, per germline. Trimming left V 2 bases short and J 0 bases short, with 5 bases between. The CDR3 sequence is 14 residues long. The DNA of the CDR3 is TGTGCCAGCAGTTACAGCTATAGCAATCAGCCCCAGCATTTT. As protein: CASSYSYSNQPQHF.

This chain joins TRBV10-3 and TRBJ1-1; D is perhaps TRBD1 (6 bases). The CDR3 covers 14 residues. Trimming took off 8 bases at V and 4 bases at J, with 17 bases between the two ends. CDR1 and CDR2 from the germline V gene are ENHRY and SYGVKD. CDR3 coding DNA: TGTGCCATCTCTTCCCCCACAGGGCCCACTGAAGCTTTCTTT. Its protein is CAISSPTGPTEAFF.